The sample holds a few counts of the clone carrying this TCR beta chain. Other DNA sequences in this specimen translate into the identical CDR3. The data were produced by immunoSEQ multiplex PCR, yet TCRdb's version contains in-frame clones alone and is incomplete. The data show 100,000 to 150,000 clones, over 55% seen once. These data are taken from a study of blood T cell repertoires in COVID-19. The CDR3 runs 14 residues. With 5 bases clipped from V and 1 base from J, the junction kept 4 bases outside the gene matches. Germline V CDR1 and CDR2: LNHDA, SQIVND (reference sequence). This TCR was recovered from an older woman with acute or convalescent COVID-19. Input material: peripheral blood. The J gene is TRBJ2-7, the V gene TRBV19; TRBD1 matches 8 bases. CDR3 amino acids: CASSPGTGSYEQYF. The CDR3 DNA reads TGTGCCAGTAGTCCCGGGACAGGTTCCTACGAGCAGTACTTC.